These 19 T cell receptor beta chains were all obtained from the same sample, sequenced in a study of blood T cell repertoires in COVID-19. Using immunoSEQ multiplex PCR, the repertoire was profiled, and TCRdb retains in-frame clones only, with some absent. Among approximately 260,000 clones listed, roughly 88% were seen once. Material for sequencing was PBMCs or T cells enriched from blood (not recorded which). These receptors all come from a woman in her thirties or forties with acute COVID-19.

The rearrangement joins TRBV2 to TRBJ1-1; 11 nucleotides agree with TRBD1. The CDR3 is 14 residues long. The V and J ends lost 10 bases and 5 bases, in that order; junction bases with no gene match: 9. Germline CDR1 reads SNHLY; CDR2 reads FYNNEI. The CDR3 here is CATLRDRGTTEAFF. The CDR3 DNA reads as TGTGCCACGTTGAGGGACAGGGGGACAACTGAAGCTTTCTTT.

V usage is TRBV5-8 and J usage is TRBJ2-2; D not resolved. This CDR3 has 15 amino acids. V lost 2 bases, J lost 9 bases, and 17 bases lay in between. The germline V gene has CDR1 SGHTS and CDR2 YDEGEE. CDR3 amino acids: CASSLASHPIRELFF. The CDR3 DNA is TGTGCCAGCAGCTTAGCTAGTCACCCCATACGGGAGCTGTTTTTT.

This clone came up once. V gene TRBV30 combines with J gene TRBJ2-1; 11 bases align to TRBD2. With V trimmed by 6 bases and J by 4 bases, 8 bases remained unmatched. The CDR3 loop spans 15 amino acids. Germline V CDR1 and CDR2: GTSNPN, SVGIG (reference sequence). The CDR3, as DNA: TGTGCCTGCCCCGGGCTAGCGGGAGGTTACAATGAGCAGTTCTTC. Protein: CACPGLAGGYNEQFF.

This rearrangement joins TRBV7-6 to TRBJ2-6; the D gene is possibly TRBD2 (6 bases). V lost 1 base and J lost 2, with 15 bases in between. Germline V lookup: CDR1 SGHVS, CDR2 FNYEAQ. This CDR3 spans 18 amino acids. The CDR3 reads CASSLDPPWGAGANVLTF. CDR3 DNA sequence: TGTGCCAGCAGCTTAGATCCCCCCTGGGGGGCTGGGGCCAACGTCCTGACTTTC.

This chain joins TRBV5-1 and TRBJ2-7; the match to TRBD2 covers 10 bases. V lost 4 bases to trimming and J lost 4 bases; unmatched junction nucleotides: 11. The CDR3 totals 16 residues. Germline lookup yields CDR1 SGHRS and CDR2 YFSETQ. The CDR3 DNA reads TGCGCCAGCAGCGAAGCCGGGACTAGCGATTTGTACGAGCAGTACTTC. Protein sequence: CASSEAGTSDLYEQYF.

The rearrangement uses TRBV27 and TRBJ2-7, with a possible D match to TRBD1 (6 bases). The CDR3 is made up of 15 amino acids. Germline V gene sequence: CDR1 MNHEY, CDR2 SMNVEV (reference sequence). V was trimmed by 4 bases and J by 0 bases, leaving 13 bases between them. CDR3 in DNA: TGTGCCAGCAGTTATGTCAGGGGCAGCTCCTACGAGCAGTACTTC. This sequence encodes CASSYVRGSSYEQYF.

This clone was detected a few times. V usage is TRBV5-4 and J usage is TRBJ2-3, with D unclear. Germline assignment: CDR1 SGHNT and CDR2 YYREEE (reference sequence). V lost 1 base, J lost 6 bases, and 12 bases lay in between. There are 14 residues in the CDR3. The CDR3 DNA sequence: TGTGCCAGCAGCTTGAGTGGCACCGGGGATACGCAGTATTTT. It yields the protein CASSLSGTGDTQYF.

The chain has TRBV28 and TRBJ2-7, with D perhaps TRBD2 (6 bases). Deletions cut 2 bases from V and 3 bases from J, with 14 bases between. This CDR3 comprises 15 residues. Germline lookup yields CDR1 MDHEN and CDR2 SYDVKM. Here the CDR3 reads CASSLGGTTHYEQYF. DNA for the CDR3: TGTGCCAGCAGTTTAGGCGGGACGACCCACTACGAGCAGTACTTC.

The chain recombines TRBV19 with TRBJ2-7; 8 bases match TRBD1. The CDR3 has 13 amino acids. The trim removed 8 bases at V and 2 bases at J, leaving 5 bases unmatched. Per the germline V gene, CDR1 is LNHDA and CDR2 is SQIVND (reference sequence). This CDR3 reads CASLGQETYEQYF. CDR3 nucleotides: TGTGCCAGTTTGGGACAGGAGACCTACGAGCAGTACTTC.

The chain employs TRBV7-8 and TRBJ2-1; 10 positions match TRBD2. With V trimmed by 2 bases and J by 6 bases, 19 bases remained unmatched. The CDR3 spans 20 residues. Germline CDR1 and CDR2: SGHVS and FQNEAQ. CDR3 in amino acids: CASSLRGGLALFELRNEQFF. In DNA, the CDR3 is TGTGCCAGCAGCTTACGTGGGGGACTAGCGCTCTTCGAGCTGCGCAATGAGCAGTTCTTC.

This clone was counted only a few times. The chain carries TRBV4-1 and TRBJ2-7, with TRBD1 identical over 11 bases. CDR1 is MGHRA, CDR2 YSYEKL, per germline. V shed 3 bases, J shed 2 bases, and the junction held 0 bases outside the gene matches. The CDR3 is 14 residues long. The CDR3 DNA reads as TGCGCCAGCAGCCAGGGACAGGGGGCCTACGAGCAGTACTTC. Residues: CASSQGQGAYEQYF.

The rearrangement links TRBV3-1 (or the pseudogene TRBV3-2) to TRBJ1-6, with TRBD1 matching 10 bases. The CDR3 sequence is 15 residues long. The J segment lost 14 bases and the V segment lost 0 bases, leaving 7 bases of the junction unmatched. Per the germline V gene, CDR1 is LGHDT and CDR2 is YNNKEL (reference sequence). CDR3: CASSQDGTGERALHF. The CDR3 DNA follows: TGTGCCAGCAGCCAAGACGGGACAGGGGAAAGGGCCCTCCACTTT.

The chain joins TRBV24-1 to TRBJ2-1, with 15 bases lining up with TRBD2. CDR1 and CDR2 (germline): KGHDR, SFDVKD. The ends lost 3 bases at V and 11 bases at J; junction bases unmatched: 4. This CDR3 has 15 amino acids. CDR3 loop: CATSDPGLAGGKQFF. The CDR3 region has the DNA TGTGCCACCAGTGATCCGGGACTAGCGGGAGGCAAGCAGTTCTTC.

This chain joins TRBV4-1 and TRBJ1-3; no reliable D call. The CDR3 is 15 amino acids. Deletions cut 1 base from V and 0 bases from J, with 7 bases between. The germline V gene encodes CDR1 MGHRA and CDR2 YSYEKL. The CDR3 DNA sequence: TGCGCCAGCAGCCAAGTTGTCAGCTCTGGAAACACCATATATTTT. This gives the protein CASSQVVSSGNTIYF.

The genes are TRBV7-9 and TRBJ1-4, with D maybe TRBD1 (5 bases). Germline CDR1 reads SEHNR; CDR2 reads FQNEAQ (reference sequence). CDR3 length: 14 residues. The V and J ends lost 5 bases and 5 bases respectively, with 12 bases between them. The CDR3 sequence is CASSGGTGNEKLFF. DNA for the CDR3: TGTGCCAGCAGCGGCGGGACGGGGAATGAAAAACTGTTTTTT.

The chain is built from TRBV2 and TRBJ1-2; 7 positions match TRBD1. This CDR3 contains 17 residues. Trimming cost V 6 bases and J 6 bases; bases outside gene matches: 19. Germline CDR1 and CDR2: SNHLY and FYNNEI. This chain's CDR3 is CASRGLSRGRPGDGYTF. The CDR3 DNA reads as TGTGCCAGCAGGGGATTAAGCAGGGGGAGGCCTGGTGATGGCTACACCTTC. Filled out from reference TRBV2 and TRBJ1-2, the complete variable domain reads EPEVTQTPSHQVTQMGQEVILRCVPISNHLYFYWYRQILGQKVEFLVSFYNNEISEKSEIFDDQFSVERPDGSNFTLKIRSTKLEDSAMYFCASRGLSRGRPGDGYTFGSGTRLTVV.

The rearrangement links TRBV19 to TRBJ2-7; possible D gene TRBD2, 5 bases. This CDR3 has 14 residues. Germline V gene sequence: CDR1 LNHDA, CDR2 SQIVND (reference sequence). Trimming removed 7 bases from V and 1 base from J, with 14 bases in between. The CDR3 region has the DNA TGTGCCAGTACCATCAAACTAGGTTCCTACGAGCAGTACTTC. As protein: CASTIKLGSYEQYF.

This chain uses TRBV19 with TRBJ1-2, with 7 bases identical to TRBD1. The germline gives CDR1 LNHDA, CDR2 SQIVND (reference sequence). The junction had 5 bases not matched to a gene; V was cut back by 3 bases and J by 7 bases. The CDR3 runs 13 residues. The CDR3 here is CASSITGDAGYTF. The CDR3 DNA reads TGTGCCAGTAGTATTACAGGGGATGCTGGCTACACCTTC. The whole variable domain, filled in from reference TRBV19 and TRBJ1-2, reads DGGITQSPKYLFRKEGQNVTLSCEQNLNHDAMYWYRQDPGQGLRLIYYSQIVNDFQKGDIAEGYSVSREKKESFPLTVTSAQKNPTAFYLCASSITGDAGYTFGSGTRLTVV.

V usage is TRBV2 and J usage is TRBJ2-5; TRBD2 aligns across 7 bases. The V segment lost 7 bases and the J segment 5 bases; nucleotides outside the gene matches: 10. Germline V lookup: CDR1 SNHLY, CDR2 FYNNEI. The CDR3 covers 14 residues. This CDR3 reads CASKTSGVDETQYF. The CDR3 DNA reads TGTGCCAGCAAAACCAGCGGGGTAGACGAGACCCAGTACTTC.